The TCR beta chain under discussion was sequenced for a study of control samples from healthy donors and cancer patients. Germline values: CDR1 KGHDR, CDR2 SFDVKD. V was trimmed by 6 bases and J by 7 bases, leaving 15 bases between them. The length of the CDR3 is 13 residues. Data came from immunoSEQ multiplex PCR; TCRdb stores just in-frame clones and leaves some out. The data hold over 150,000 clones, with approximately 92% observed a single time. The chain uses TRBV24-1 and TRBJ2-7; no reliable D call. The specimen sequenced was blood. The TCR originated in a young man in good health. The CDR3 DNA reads TGTGCCACCAGTCAGGTGGGGAAACGGGAGCAGTACTTC. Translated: CATSQVGKREQYF.